One sample yielded the 25 T cell receptor beta chains listed below, sequenced in a study of blood T cell repertoires in COVID-19. The method was immunoSEQ multiplex PCR; TCRdb's version includes in-frame clones alone and lacks a portion of them. The sample consists of 110,000 or so clones, approximately 87% of them appearing once. Sequenced: peripheral blood. Receptors were obtained from a man in his 70s who had recovered from COVID-19.

V usage is TRBV10-3 and J usage is TRBJ2-5; a possible D gene is TRBD2 (5 bases). In germline, CDR1 is ENHRY, CDR2 SYGVKD. The CDR3 covers 14 residues. Trimming took off 0 bases at V and 5 bases at J, with 10 bases between the two ends. The CDR3 protein is CAISESRVGETQYF. CDR3 sequence (DNA): TGTGCCATCAGTGAGTCGAGGGTCGGGGAGACCCAGTACTTC.

The V call is TRBV28, the J call TRBJ2-3; D not resolved. There are 12 residues in the CDR3. Germline CDR1 is MDHEN and CDR2 is SYDVKM. Deletions cut 6 bases from V and 5 bases from J, with 9 bases between. The CDR3 bases are TGTGCCAGCAGAATAAATTTAGATACGCAGTATTTT. Protein: CASRINLDTQYF.

The chain uses TRBV6-5 and TRBJ2-3; a weak D match, TRBD1 (5 bases). Germline-derived CDR1 and CDR2 are MNHEY and SVGAGI. V was cut by 2 bases and J by 3 bases, with 6 bases left in between. This CDR3 region has 13 residues. The CDR3 loop reads CASSYQGTDTQYF. DNA for the CDR3: TGTGCCAGCAGTTACCAGGGAACAGATACGCAGTATTTT.

This chain uses TRBV28 with TRBJ1-5; D gene uncertain. V was trimmed by 8 bases and J by 11 bases, leaving 19 bases between them. CDR1 and CDR2 from the germline V gene are MDHEN and SYDVKM. This CDR3 has 13 amino acids. CDR3 DNA: TGTGCCAGCGGCACACATCTGGTGGTGGCCCAGCATTTT. Translated, it gives CASGTHLVVAQHF.

The chain joins TRBV13 to TRBJ1-3; TRBD1 is a possible D gene (6 bases). CDR3 length equals 16 residues. Trimming took 5 bases from V and 0 from J, leaving 14 bases between them. CDR1 and CDR2 (germline): PRHDT, FYEKMQ (reference sequence). The CDR3 nucleotides read TGTGCCAGCAGCCCAACAGGGCTCCTCTCTGGAAACACCATATATTTT. Translating it yields CASSPTGLLSGNTIYF.

The V call is TRBV5-5, the J call TRBJ2-2; 9 bases fit TRBD1. Germline V gene data show CDR1 as SGHKS and CDR2 as YYEKEE (reference sequence). J gave up 1 base and V 4 bases, and 5 bases lay outside the gene matches. This CDR3 spans 16 amino acids. CDR3 nucleotide sequence: TGTGCCAGCAGCCTAAGGACAGGGGTGAACACCGGGGAGCTGTTTTTT. Translated, it gives CASSLRTGVNTGELFF.

The chain combines TRBV2 with TRBJ2-6; 9 bases match TRBD1. The CDR3 is 16 amino acids. V lost 4 bases and J lost 3; bases outside the gene matches: 4. Germline V gene data show CDR1 as SNHLY and CDR2 as FYNNEI. CDR3 DNA: TGTGCCAGCAGTGGACAGGGGGGTCGTGGGGCCAACGTCCTGACTTTC. This translates into CASSGQGGRGANVLTF.

This clone is a singleton in its sample. The chain is built from TRBV9 and TRBJ2-7; 7 bases line up with TRBD2. V was pared by 1 base and J by 2 bases, with 6 bases of the junction left unmatched. Germline-derived CDR1 and CDR2 are SGDLS and YYNGEE. The CDR3 sequence is 15 residues long. The CDR3 DNA sequence: TGTGCCAGCAGCGTATCGGAGCGGGGTCCCTACGAGCAGTACTTC. It translates to CASSVSERGPYEQYF.

This rearrangement joins TRBV11-2 to TRBJ1-3; D is unclear. The length of the CDR3 is 16 residues. V was cut by 1 base and J by 0 bases, with 10 bases left in between. Germline-derived CDR1 and CDR2 are SGHAT and FQNNGV. This CDR3 reads CASSLGTVLSGNTIYF. DNA of the CDR3: TGTGCCAGCAGCTTAGGTACGGTTCTCTCTGGAAACACCATATATTTT.

The J gene is TRBJ1-5, the V gene TRBV2; 7 bases fit TRBD1. This CDR3 contains 15 residues. The germline CDR1 and CDR2 sequences are SNHLY and FYNNEI. Unmatched junction bases numbered 9, after V lost 6 bases and J lost 4 bases. The DNA for the CDR3 is TGTGCCAGCAGGCACAGGGGACTAGGTAATCAGCCCCAGCATTTT. Translated, it gives CASRHRGLGNQPQHF. Together with reference TRBV2 and TRBJ1-5, the CDR3 gives the full variable domain: EPEVTQTPSHQVTQMGQEVILRCVPISNHLYFYWYRQILGQKVEFLVSFYNNEISEKSEIFDDQFSVERPDGSNFTLKIRSTKLEDSAMYFCASRHRGLGNQPQHFGDGTRLSIL.

This sequence joins TRBV5-1 and TRBJ2-1, with 10 bases lining up with TRBD2. Germline CDR1 is SGHRS and CDR2 is YFSETQ. The CDR3 runs to 18 residues. V lost 4 bases to trimming and J lost 0 bases; unmatched junction nucleotides: 10. The CDR3 nucleotides are TGCGCCAGCAGCGGCAAGACTAGCGGGCTTCGCTCCTACAATGAGCAGTTCTTC. It translates to CASSGKTSGLRSYNEQFF.

This chain connects TRBV29-1 to TRBJ1-1; D perhaps matches TRBD1 (5 bases). Germline loops: CDR1 SQVTM, CDR2 ANQGSEA. The CDR3 is 12 residues long. Trimming removed 5 bases at V and 11 bases at J, with 18 bases between. CDR3 DNA sequence: TGCAGCGTTATACGGGGGAGCCCCCCGGCTTTCTTT. Translated, it gives CSVIRGSPPAFF.

V is TRBV6-5 and J is TRBJ2-7; D is ambiguous. The V and J ends lost 0 bases and 2 bases respectively, with 11 bases between them. Germline V CDR1 and CDR2: MNHEY, SVGAGI. The length of the CDR3 is 15 residues. This CDR3 reads CASSYSNAYPYEQYF. The DNA for the CDR3 is TGTGCCAGCAGTTACTCGAACGCCTACCCCTACGAGCAGTACTTC.

Here the CDR3 reads CATSGRQGLNTEAFF. The CDR3 DNA reads TGTGCCACCAGCGGACGACAGGGTCTGAACACTGAAGCTTTCTTT. V and J are TRBV24-1 and TRBJ1-1, with 7 bases aligning to TRBD1. From germline, CDR1 is KGHDR and CDR2 SFDVKD. The CDR3 is made up of 15 amino acids. After removal of 7 bases from V and 0 bases from J, the junction contained 7 bases not matched to a gene.

This sequence joins TRBV5-1 and TRBJ2-1, with 9 bases fitting TRBD1. This CDR3 spans 17 amino acids. The ends lost 4 bases at V and 4 bases at J; junction bases unmatched: 12. The germline V gene has CDR1 SGHRS and CDR2 YFSETQ. This chain's CDR3 is CASSIGAGTGYYNEQFF. The DNA of the CDR3 is TGCGCCAGCAGCATTGGCGCCGGGACAGGGTATTACAATGAGCAGTTCTTC.

The chain uses TRBV5-1 and TRBJ2-5; TRBD2 agrees at 12 bases. The CDR3 sequence is 17 residues long. Unmatched junction bases numbered 11, after V lost 4 bases and J lost 4 bases. Per the germline V gene, CDR1 is SGHRS and CDR2 is YFSETQ. CDR3 residues: CASSDPAAGLAGETQYF. Written as DNA, the CDR3 is TGCGCCAGCAGCGACCCCGCGGCGGGACTAGCGGGAGAGACCCAGTACTTC. The whole variable domain, remainder taken from reference TRBV5-1 and TRBJ2-5, is KAGVTQTPRYLIKTRGQQVTLSCSPISGHRSVSWYQQTPGQGLQFLFEYFSETQRNKGNFPGRFSGRQFSNSRSEMNVSTLELGDSALYLCASSDPAAGLAGETQYFGPGTRLLVL.

V gene TRBV5-1 combines with J gene TRBJ1-4, with 9 bases aligning to TRBD1. This CDR3 has 14 amino acids. V lost 1 base to trimming and J lost 8 bases; unmatched junction nucleotides: 3. In germline, CDR1 is SGHRS, CDR2 YFSETQ. As DNA, the CDR3 is TGCGCCAGCAGCTTGACAGGGGGCGAAGAAAAACTGTTTTTT. It translates to CASSLTGGEEKLFF.

This clone was detected only once. The chain links TRBV30 to TRBJ1-5, with D maybe TRBD1 (6 bases). The CDR3 spans 15 residues. Trimming removed 3 bases from V and 7 bases from J, with 19 bases in between. Germline V gene lookup returns CDR1 GTSNPN and CDR2 SVGIG (reference sequence). CDR3 DNA sequence: TGTGCCTGGAGCGGGGGGGGCTCGTTGGGGCAGCCCCAGCATTTT. Translating gives CAWSGGGSLGQPQHF.

The chain employs TRBV27 and TRBJ2-6; the match to TRBD2 covers 11 bases. With 0 bases clipped from V and 1 base from J, the junction kept 5 bases outside the gene matches. Germline CDR1 reads MNHEY; CDR2 reads SMNVEV (reference sequence). This CDR3 is 19 amino acids long. CDR3 protein: CASSLSLLAGGSGANVLTF. The CDR3 DNA reads TGTGCCAGCAGTTTATCCCTTTTAGCGGGAGGGTCTGGGGCCAACGTCCTGACTTTC. The entire variable domain, with the rest obtained from reference TRBV27 and TRBJ2-6, is as follows: EAQVTQNPRYLITVTGKKLTVTCSQNMNHEYMSWYRQDPGLGLRQIYYSMNVEVTDKGDVPEGYKVSRKEKRNFPLILESPSPNQTSLYFCASSLSLLAGGSGANVLTFGAGSRLTVL.

J is TRBJ1-2 and V is TRBV4-1, with D hard to call. The germline V gene encodes CDR1 MGHRA and CDR2 YSYEKL. V gave up 0 bases and J gave up 0 bases, with 11 bases separating them. The CDR3 is 16 amino acids. This chain's CDR3 is CASSQDLRYANYGYTF. In DNA form, the CDR3 reads TGCGCCAGCAGCCAAGATTTGCGGTACGCTAACTATGGCTACACCTTC.

The rearrangement joins TRBV19 to TRBJ1-4; possible D gene TRBD1, 5 bases. The CDR3 extends over 14 amino acids. V lost 6 bases and J 7 bases, leaving 15 bases between the germline ends. Germline V lookup: CDR1 LNHDA, CDR2 SQIVND (reference sequence). The CDR3 is CASRSGGRREKLFF. The CDR3 DNA sequence: TGTGCCAGTAGGTCCGGGGGAAGGCGTGAAAAACTGTTTTTT.

The J gene is TRBJ2-1, the V gene TRBV5-6; TRBD1 matches at 7 bases. From germline, CDR1 is SGHDT and CDR2 YYEEEE. The CDR3 extends over 16 amino acids. V lost 7 bases to trimming and J lost 3 bases; unmatched junction nucleotides: 13. The CDR3 nucleotides are TGTGCCAGCTGTCTAATGGGACAGCCCTGCTACAATGAGCAGTTCTTC. Translated: CASCLMGQPCYNEQFF.

This chain uses TRBV6-5 with TRBJ2-3, with D possibly TRBD2 on 6 matching bases. The CDR3 contains 15 residues. V lost 2 bases, J lost 4 bases, and 13 bases lay in between. Germline CDR1 reads MNHEY; CDR2 reads SVGAGI. In DNA, the CDR3 is TGTGCCAGCAGTTACCTAGCGATGGAGGCAGATACGCAGTATTTT. Its translation is CASSYLAMEADTQYF.

This clone was seen a handful of times. The chain employs TRBV9 and TRBJ2-1; D may be TRBD2 (6 bases). This CDR3 comprises 12 residues. The V gene's germline CDR1 is SGDLS and CDR2 YYNGEE. V dropped 5 bases and J dropped 9 bases, with 12 bases sitting between them. The CDR3 DNA sequence: TGTGCCAGCAGTAACCAGGGACTTGAGCAGTTCTTC. Translating it yields CASSNQGLEQFF. The full variable domain, rest sourced from reference TRBV9 and TRBJ2-1, is DSGVTQTPKHLITATGQRVTLRCSPRSGDLSVYWYQQSLDQGLQFLIQYYNGEERAKGNILERFSAQQFPDLHSELNLSSLELGDSALYFCASSNQGLEQFFGPGTRLTVL.

J is TRBJ2-3 and V is TRBV7-3, with TRBD1 matching 9 bases. V gave up 4 bases and J gave up 4 bases; unmatched junction bases: 3. In germline, CDR1 is SGHTA, CDR2 FQGTGA. The length of the CDR3 is 14 residues. The DNA for the CDR3 is TGTGCCAGCAGCTCGACAGGGGGTTCAGATACGCAGTATTTT. Translating gives CASSSTGGSDTQYF.